The 6 T cell receptor beta chains in this list originate from one sample, sequenced in a study of Ad26.COV2.S vaccination and SARS-CoV-2 variants. The table came from immunoSEQ multiplex PCR; TCRdb's copy has only in-frame clones and leaves some out. Of roughly 680,000 clones listed, more than 70% are singletons. Treatment noted: around 19 received Ad26.COV2.S at low or high dose, single or two shots; 5 received placebo; per-sample allocation not given. All samples were drawn on day 63, counting from the first vaccine or placebo injection. The material sequenced was peripheral blood, taken in a trial of Ad26.COV2.S vaccine versus placebo. Receptors were obtained from a person aged 18-60 years who received the Ad26.COV2.S COVID-19 vaccine or a placebo.

The chain links TRBV5-1 to TRBJ2-7, with 7 bases that match TRBD1. The CDR3 is made up of 17 amino acids. After removal of 4 bases from V and 1 base from J, the junction contained 14 bases not matched to a gene. Germline V gene sequence: CDR1 SGHRS, CDR2 YFSETQ. The CDR3 region has the DNA TGCGCCAGCAGCGCTCTAATTACAGGGGATGGATCCTACGAGCAGTACTTC. The encoded protein is CASSALITGDGSYEQYF.

This CDR3 is CASSLNSGTGPDEQYF. The CDR3 DNA is TGTGCCAGCTCACTCAATTCCGGGACAGGGCCTGACGAGCAGTACTTC. The V gene is TRBV18, the J gene TRBJ2-7; TRBD1 matches 9 bases. The CDR3 loop spans 16 amino acids. Per germline, CDR1 KGHSH and CDR2 LQKENI. After removal of 4 bases from V and 5 bases from J, the junction contained 12 bases not matched to a gene.

The chain combines TRBV3-1 (or the pseudogene TRBV3-2) with TRBJ2-7, with 8 bases lining up with TRBD1. Looked up from germline, CDR1 is LGHDT and CDR2 is YNNKEL (reference sequence). The CDR3 sequence is 16 residues long. After removal of 4 bases from V and 0 bases from J, the junction contained 8 bases not matched to a gene. CDR3 in amino acids: CASSPRDRRSSYEQYF. In DNA, the CDR3 is TGTGCCAGCAGCCCCAGGGACAGGAGAAGCTCCTACGAGCAGTACTTC.

The chain employs TRBV18 and TRBJ1-4; 8 bases fit TRBD1. This CDR3 contains 15 residues. After removal of 6 bases from V and 0 bases from J, the junction contained 3 bases not matched to a gene. In germline, CDR1 is KGHSH, CDR2 LQKENI. The chain's CDR3 is CASSQQGATNEKLFF. CDR3 DNA sequence: TGTGCCAGCTCGCAACAGGGGGCAACTAATGAAAAACTGTTTTTT.

As regards this clone: Additional DNA sequences in this sample encode the identical CDR3. V is TRBV5-1 and J is TRBJ2-5; 8 bases fit TRBD2. CDR1 and CDR2 (germline): SGHRS, YFSETQ. The CDR3 has 13 amino acids. J gave up 4 bases and V 3 bases, and 2 bases lay outside the gene matches. The CDR3 DNA follows: TGCGCCAGCAGCTCGGGAGGGGGAGAGACCCAGTACTTC. This codes for CASSSGGGETQYF. The whole variable domain, remainder taken from reference TRBV5-1 and TRBJ2-5, is KAGVTQTPRYLIKTRGQQVTLSCSPISGHRSVSWYQQTPGQGLQFLFEYFSETQRNKGNFPGRFSGRQFSNSRSEMNVSTLELGDSALYLCASSSGGGETQYFGPGTRLLVL.

The chain uses TRBV6-1 and TRBJ2-1; TRBD2 matches at 10 bases. Trimming removed 1 base from V and 9 bases from J; junction bases left unmatched: 15. Germline assignment: CDR1 MNHNS and CDR2 SASEGT. There are 18 residues in the CDR3. The CDR3 DNA reads as TGTGCCAGCAGTGAAGAACAGCGGGGGGGTGGCAAGCGAACTGAGCAGTTCTTC. Translation: CASSEEQRGGGKRTEQFF.